The source of this T cell receptor beta chain is a study of T cell responses to AZD1222 COVID-19 vaccine. Findings and limits, study-wide: Nearly half of spike-specific TCRs reportedly go after variant regions that carry no mutations.

Only in-frame clones appear in the TCRdb table, and some are missing; sequencing was by immunoSEQ multiplex PCR. The sample consists of fewer than 110,000 clones, about nine tenths of them appearing once. Points on this clone: Its antigen is unidentified.

This clonotype was sampled from an adult in good health. The material was peripheral blood, obtained on day 0 of AZD1222 vaccination.

The DNA for the CDR3 is TGTGCCAGCAGCTCGGAATCCACTAGAAACACCATATATTTT. Protein product: CASSSESTRNTIYF. The chain couples TRBV5-8 to TRBJ1-3; D gene ambiguous. Trimming took 3 bases from V and 5 from J, leaving 12 bases between them. Germline lookup yields CDR1 SGHTS and CDR2 YDEGEE. The CDR3 covers 14 residues.